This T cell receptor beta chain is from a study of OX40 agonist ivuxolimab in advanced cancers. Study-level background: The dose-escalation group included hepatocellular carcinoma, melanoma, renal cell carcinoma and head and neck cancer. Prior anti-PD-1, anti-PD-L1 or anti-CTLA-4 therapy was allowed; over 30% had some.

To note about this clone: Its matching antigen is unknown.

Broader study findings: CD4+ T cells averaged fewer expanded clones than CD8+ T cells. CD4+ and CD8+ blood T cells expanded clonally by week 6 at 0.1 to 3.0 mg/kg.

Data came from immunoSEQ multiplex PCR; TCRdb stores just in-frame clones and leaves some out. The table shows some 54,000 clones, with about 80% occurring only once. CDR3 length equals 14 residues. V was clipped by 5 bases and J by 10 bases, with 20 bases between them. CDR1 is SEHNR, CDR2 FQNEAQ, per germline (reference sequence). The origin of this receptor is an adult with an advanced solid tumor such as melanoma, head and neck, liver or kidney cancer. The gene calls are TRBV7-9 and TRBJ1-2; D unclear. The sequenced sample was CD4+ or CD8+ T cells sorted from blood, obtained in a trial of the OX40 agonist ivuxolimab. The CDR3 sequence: CASSRGQMETSYTF. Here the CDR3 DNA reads TGTGCCAGCAGCCGCGGGCAGATGGAAACTTCCTACACCTTC.